This TCR beta chain is from a study of cytomegalovirus exposure and HLA in healthy donors. In this sample, this clone turned up once. What it binds is not known. Germline V CDR1 and CDR2: MNHEY, SVGAGI. CDR3 length equals 15 residues. Trimming removed 4 bases at V and 0 bases at J, with 7 bases between. Study-level findings and limits: The sole available immune exposure information was CMV serostatus.

The PCR ran on 60 Vbeta and 13 Jbeta primers. The assay was immunoSEQ multiplex PCR, and TCRdb's table has in-frame clones only and misses some. The sample has under 150,000 clones, 80% seen once. The chain couples TRBV6-5 to TRBJ2-6; perhaps TRBD1 as D (6 bases). Sample: PBMCs. This TCR was recovered from a man between 45 and 60 years old in good health and CMV-seronegative. The CDR3 coding sequence is TGTGCCAGCAGTTCACAGGGCTCTGGGGCCAACGTCCTGACTTTC. Amino acid sequence: CASSSQGSGANVLTF.